Here is one T cell receptor beta chain with its context. This entry belongs to a study of blood T cell repertoires in COVID-19. Across the study: The United States, Italy and Spain supplied acute and convalescent COVID-19 samples. The cDNA or gDNA used as material had been derived from T cells, B-cell-depleted T cells, or PBMCs.

As originally analysed: Estimation of nucleated cell counts was performed using reference gene primer amplification. Using immunoSEQ multiplex PCR, the repertoire was profiled, and TCRdb retains in-frame clones only, with some absent. That table supplies the V and J calls and clone size; D and trimming were determined from the DNA. The sample lists roughly 180,000 clones; approximately 85% were seen once. From germline, CDR1 is SNHLY and CDR2 FYNNEI. V lost 6 bases and J lost 7, with 15 bases in between. This CDR3 comprises 14 residues. The J gene is TRBJ2-2, the V gene TRBV2; perhaps TRBD2 as D (6 bases). This TCR was recovered from a man between 60 and 75 years old who had recovered from COVID-19. The material sequenced was peripheral blood. The CDR3 nucleotides read TGTGCCAGCAGCCCGGGACTCCTAAACGGGGAGCTGTTTTTT. It codes for CASSPGLLNGELFF.